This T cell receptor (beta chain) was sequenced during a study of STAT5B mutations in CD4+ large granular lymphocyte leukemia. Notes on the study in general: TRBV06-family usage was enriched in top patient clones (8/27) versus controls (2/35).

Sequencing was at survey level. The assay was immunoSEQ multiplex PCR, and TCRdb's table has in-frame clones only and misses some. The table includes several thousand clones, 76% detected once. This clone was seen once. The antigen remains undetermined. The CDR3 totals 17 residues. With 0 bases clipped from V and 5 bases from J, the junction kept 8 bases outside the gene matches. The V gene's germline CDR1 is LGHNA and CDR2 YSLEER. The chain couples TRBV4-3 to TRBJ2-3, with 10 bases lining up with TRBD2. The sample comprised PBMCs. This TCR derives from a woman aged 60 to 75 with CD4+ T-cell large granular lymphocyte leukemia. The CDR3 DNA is TGCGCCAGCAGCCAAGACCCGAGCGGGGGGGAGGGAGATACGCAGTATTTT. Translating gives CASSQDPSGGEGDTQYF.